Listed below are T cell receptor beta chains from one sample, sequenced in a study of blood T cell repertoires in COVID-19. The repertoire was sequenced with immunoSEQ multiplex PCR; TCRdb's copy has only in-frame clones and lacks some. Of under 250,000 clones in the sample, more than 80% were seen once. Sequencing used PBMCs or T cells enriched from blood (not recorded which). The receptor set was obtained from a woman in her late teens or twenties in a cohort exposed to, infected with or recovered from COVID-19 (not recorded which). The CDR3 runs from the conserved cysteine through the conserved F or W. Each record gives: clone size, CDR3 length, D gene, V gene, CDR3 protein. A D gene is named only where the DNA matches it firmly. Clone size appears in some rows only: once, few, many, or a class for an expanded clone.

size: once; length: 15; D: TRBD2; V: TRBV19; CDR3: CASSVPSGTYNEQFF
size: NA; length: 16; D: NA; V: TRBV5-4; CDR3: CASSRTQGSSYNEQFF
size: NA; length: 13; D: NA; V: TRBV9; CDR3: CASSVPYNNEQFF
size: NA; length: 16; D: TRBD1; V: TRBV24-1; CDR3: CATSLKRGQGSYEQYF
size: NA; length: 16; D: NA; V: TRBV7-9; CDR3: CASSPGVWGSGNTIYF
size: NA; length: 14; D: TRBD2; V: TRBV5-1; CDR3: CASSFSGGTDTQYF
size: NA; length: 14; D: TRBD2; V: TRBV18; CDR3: CASSPRTSLETQYF
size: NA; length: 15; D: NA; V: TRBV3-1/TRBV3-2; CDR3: CASSQDYAVSYEQYF
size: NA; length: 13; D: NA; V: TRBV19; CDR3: CATYRVGNTEAFF
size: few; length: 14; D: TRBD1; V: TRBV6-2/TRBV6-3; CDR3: CASSYVDREDTQYF
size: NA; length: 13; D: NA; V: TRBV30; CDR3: CAWTRGRNTEAFF
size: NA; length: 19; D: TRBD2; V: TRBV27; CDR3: CASSLDGRTSGRSYNEQFF
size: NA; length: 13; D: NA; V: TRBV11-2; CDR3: CASSLDLGQGNTF
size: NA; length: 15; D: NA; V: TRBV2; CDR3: CASSAGWGGTDTQYF
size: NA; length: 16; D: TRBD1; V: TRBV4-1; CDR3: CASSQDGTGGRETQYF
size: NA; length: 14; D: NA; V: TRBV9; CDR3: CASSVGERITEAFF
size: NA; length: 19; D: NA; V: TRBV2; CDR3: CASSEILGVEAGRGDEQYF
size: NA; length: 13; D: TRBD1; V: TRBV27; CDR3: CASRDRGSQPQHF
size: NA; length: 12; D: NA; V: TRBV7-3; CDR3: CASSPCNQPQHF
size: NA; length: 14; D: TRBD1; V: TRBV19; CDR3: CASSMTGLAQPQHF
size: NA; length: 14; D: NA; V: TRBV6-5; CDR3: CASSYNSGYNEQFF
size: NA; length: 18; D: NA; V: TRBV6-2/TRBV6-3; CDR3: CASSYPTDRLIDDQPQHF
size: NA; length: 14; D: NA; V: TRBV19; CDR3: CASSPGVGMEKLFF
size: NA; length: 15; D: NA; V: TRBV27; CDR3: CASSFGREPNYGYTF
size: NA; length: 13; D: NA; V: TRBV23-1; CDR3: CASSPHRNQPQHF
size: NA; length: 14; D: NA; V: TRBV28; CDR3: CASSSGTRNQPQHF
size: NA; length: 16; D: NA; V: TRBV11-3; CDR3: CASSTGGDSSYNEQFF
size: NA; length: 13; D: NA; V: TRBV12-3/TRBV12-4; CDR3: CASSQTDNTEAFF
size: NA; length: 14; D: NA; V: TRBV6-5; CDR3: CASRSQGEGSGYTF
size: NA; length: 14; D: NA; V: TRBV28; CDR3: CASTSRGGNYGYTF
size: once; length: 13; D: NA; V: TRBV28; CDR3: CASKRTARGEQYF
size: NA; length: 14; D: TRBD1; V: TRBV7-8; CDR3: CASSAGQALYGYTF
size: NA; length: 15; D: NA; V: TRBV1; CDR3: CTSSRRGGTQETQYF
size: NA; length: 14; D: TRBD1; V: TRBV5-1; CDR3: CASSDGTGNQPQHF
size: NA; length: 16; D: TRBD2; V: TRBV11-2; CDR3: CASSFLAGGTFNEQFF
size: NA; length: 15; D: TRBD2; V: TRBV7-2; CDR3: CASSFSGGNYNEQFF
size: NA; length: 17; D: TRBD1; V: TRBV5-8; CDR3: CASRGQGKGHEHYGYTF
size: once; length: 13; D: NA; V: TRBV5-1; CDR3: CASSLGHASILFF
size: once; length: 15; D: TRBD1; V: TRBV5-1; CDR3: CASSLDGTGGDEQFF
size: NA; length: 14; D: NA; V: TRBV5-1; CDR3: CASSLGFGSTEAFF
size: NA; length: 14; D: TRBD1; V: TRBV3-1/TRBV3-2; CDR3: CASSLRTGYDEQYF
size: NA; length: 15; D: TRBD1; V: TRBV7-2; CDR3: CASSQWTGTPNGYTF
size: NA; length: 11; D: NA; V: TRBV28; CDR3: CASSFRGELFF
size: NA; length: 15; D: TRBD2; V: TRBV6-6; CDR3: CASSYQREADNEQFF